The entry that follows covers one T cell receptor beta chain sequence. The data were taken from a study of control samples from healthy donors and cancer patients. Germline lookup yields CDR1 SGHDT and CDR2 YYEEEE. Trimming took off 4 bases at V and 0 bases at J, with 7 bases between the two ends. The CDR3 totals 13 residues. This table comes from immunoSEQ multiplex PCR, and its TCRdb copy is limited to in-frame clones, with some not included. Among about 80,000 clones listed, roughly nine tenths were seen once. The sample comprised blood. The V call is TRBV5-6, the J call TRBJ1-1, with D perhaps matching TRBD1 (5 bases). This clonotype originated in a man aged 50 to 60 in good health. DNA of the CDR3: TGTGCCAGCAGCACGACAGTGAACACTGAAGCTTTCTTT. Amino acid sequence: CASSTTVNTEAFF.